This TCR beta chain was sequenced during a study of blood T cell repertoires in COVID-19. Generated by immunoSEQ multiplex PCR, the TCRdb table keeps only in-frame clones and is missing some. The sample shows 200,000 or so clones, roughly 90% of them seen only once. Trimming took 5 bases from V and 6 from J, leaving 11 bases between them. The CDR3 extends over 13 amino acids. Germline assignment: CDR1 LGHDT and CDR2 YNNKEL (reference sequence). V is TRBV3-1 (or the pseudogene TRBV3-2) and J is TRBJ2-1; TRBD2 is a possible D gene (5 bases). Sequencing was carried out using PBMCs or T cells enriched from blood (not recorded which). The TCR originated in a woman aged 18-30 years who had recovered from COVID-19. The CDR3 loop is CASSSLASNEQFF. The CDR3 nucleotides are TGTGCCAGCAGCTCTCTAGCTTCCAATGAGCAGTTCTTC.